These 19 T cell receptor beta chains were all obtained from the same sample, sequenced in a study of T cell repertoires in cytomegalovirus infection. TCRdb re-called the reads through MiXCR, storing one row per CDR3 protein. The profile covers around 240,000 distinct CDR3 sequences, with roughly 20% appearing a single time and 18% taken by the ten largest. What was sequenced was CD8+ T cells from PBMCs. The receptors derive from a human donor in good health (CMV status not recorded). Some clones in this sample may be carry-over from other donors' samples.

Comments on this clonotype: This may arise from a read error, as a much more abundant clone is one base away. This rearrangement joins TRBV7-6 to TRBJ1-4; no clear D gene. This CDR3 has 14 residues. From germline, CDR1 is SGHVS and CDR2 FNYEAQ. CDR3 loop: CVSSPNVFSEKLFF. The CDR3 DNA reads as TGTGTCAGCAGCCCAAACGTGTTCAGTGAAAAACTGTTTTTT.

The chain uses TRBV6-5 and TRBJ1-2; no clear D. Germline-derived CDR1 and CDR2 are MNHEY and SVGAGI. V lost 0 bases and J lost 3, with 8 bases in between. CDR3 length equals 14 residues. As DNA, the CDR3 is TGTGCCAGCAGTTACTCAGAGGGTCACTATGGCTACACCTTC. Protein: CASSYSEGHYGYTF.

This clonotype turned up a few times. V gene TRBV28 combines with J gene TRBJ2-5; 9 bases agree with TRBD1. The ends lost 4 bases at V and 4 bases at J; junction bases unmatched: 10. The CDR3 contains 16 residues. The germline gives CDR1 MDHEN, CDR2 SYDVKM. CDR3 region: CASSSRQGELRETQYF. The DNA of the CDR3 is TGTGCCAGCAGTTCCAGACAGGGGGAGTTGCGAGAGACCCAGTACTTC.

J is TRBJ2-3 and V is TRBV12-3 or TRBV12-4, with a possible D match to TRBD1 (6 bases). With 6 bases removed from V and 6 bases from J, the gap between germline ends came to 10 bases. The length of the CDR3 is 12 residues. The CDR3 is CASSWGRDTQYF. DNA of the CDR3: TGTGCCAGCAGCTGGGGGCGGGATACGCAGTATTTT.

There are a few counts of this clonotype. The chain links TRBV7-9 to TRBJ2-1; 8 bases are shared with TRBD2. The length of the CDR3 is 16 residues. The J segment lost 3 bases and the V segment lost 5 bases, leaving 9 bases of the junction unmatched. Germline assignment: CDR1 SEHNR and CDR2 FQNEAQ (reference sequence). The CDR3 nucleotides are TGTGCCAGCAGCCACGCCTCTGCGGGGGGCTACAATGAGCAGTTCTTC. Amino acids: CASSHASAGGYNEQFF.

This clonotype was observed at least ten times. The rearrangement uses TRBV2 and TRBJ2-3; D is uncertain. CDR3 size: 13 residues. Germline-derived CDR1 and CDR2 are SNHLY and FYNNEI. Trimming pared 10 bases from V and 1 base from J, leaving 12 bases between. CDR3: CATNPGGTDTQYF. CDR3 in DNA: TGTGCCACCAACCCTGGGGGCACAGATACGCAGTATTTT.

This clonotype was recorded at least ten times. This sequence joins TRBV11-3 and TRBJ2-7; D is unclear. The CDR3 has 13 residues. The V end lost 2 bases, the J end lost 4 bases, and 9 bases lay between the germline ends. Germline values: CDR1 SGHNT, CDR2 YENEEA. The CDR3 region has the DNA TGTGCCAGCAGCTTACATGGCTCTTACGAGCAGTACTTC. Translating it yields CASSLHGSYEQYF.

This clonotype was detected a few times. The chain is built from TRBV5-4 and TRBJ1-1; D gene ambiguous. The CDR3 has 13 amino acids. Germline lookup yields CDR1 SGHNT and CDR2 YYREEE (reference sequence). Trimming shortened V by 5 bases and J by 3 bases, and 11 bases separated the two germline ends. The CDR3 sequence is CASRTSKDTEAFF. In DNA, the CDR3 is TGTGCCAGCAGGACCTCAAAGGACACTGAAGCTTTCTTT.

This clonotype has a handful of counts. This chain joins TRBV18 and TRBJ2-7, with D possibly being TRBD1 (5 bases). The germline V and J ends were trimmed by 6 bases and 2 bases, with 8 bases remaining between them. Looked up from germline, CDR1 is KGHSH and CDR2 is LQKENI. This CDR3 contains 12 residues. CDR3 protein: CASSTDTYEQYF. As DNA, the CDR3 is TGTGCCAGCTCGACGGACACCTACGAGCAGTACTTC.

The rearrangement links TRBV2 to TRBJ1-6; no clear D. V gave up 2 bases and J gave up 5 bases, with 10 bases separating them. Germline assignment: CDR1 SNHLY and CDR2 FYNNEI. The CDR3 extends over 15 amino acids. DNA for the CDR3: TGTGCCAGCAGTGAAATTCTCTCTGATAATTCACCCCTCCACTTT. It translates to CASSEILSDNSPLHF.

CDR3 amino acids: CSVGTDYSYEQYF. For the CDR3, the DNA is TGCAGCGTCGGGACAGATTACTCCTACGAGCAGTACTTC. The genes are TRBV29-1 and TRBJ2-7; 7 bases match TRBD1. This CDR3 region has 13 residues. The V segment lost 6 bases and the J segment 0 bases; nucleotides outside the gene matches: 5. Per germline, CDR1 SQVTM and CDR2 ANQGSEA.

On this clonotype: A much more abundant neighbour one base away suggests this may be a read error. The chain recombines TRBV7-2 with TRBJ2-4; D unresolved. V was trimmed by 5 bases and J by 1 base, leaving 15 bases between them. This CDR3 has 16 amino acids. Germline-derived CDR1 and CDR2 are SGHTA and FQGNSA. The CDR3 nucleotides read TGTGCCAGCAGCCCCGGCCAGAGTTGGGCCAAAAACATTCAGTACTTC. It specifies CASSPGQSWAKNIQYF.

The J gene is TRBJ2-5, the V gene TRBV6-2 or TRBV6-3, with TRBD1 matching 9 bases. CDR3 size: 17 residues. Germline CDR1 MNHEY, CDR2 SVGEGT. Trimming cost V 1 base and J 5 bases; bases outside gene matches: 11. The DNA of the CDR3 is TGTGCCAGCAGTTACTTTCGGCGGACAGGGGATCGGGAGACCCAGTACTTC. Its protein product is CASSYFRRTGDRETQYF.

This clonotype was observed a few times. Relative to the germline gene, one junction end is altered; a read error may explain this. The chain is built from TRBV7-9 and TRBJ1-1; possibly TRBD1 for D (5 bases). The CDR3 is 14 residues long. CDR1 and CDR2 from the germline V gene are SEHNR and FQNEAQ (reference sequence). The CDR3 nucleotides read TGTGCCAGCAGCGCAGGGTACTTGAAAACTGAAGCTTTCTTT. Its translation is CASSAGYLKTEAFF.

The chain uses TRBV24-1 and TRBJ1-1; a possible D gene is TRBD1 (6 bases). Germline CDR1 reads KGHDR; CDR2 reads SFDVKD. This CDR3 comprises 13 residues. Trimming stripped 7 bases from V and 3 bases from J, with 11 bases between. CDR3 sequence reads: CATRPTGYTEAFF. The CDR3 DNA reads TGTGCCACCAGACCTACAGGGTACACTGAAGCTTTCTTT.

The genes are TRBV7-9 and TRBJ2-5, with D perhaps being TRBD1 or TRBD2 (5 bases each). Germline V gene lookup returns CDR1 SEHNR and CDR2 FQNEAQ (reference sequence). V was clipped by 5 bases and J by 1 base, with 14 bases between them. There are 15 residues in the CDR3. This CDR3 reads CASSLRGRRQETQYF. The CDR3 DNA reads TGTGCCAGCAGCCTCCGGGGACGGCGCCAAGAGACCCAGTACTTC.

This chain links TRBV9 with TRBJ2-1; TRBD1 aligns across 9 bases. V shed 3 bases and J 2 bases; nucleotides not matched to a gene: 6. This CDR3 has 16 amino acids. The V gene's germline CDR1 is SGDLS and CDR2 YYNGEE. This CDR3 reads CASSGTGQGTYNEQFF. The CDR3 DNA is TGTGCCAGCAGCGGCACGGGACAGGGAACCTACAATGAGCAGTTCTTC.

The table lists this clonotype with a few counts. The rearrangement joins TRBV15 to TRBJ2-5; TRBD2 matches 7 bases. The CDR3 covers 17 residues. The V and J ends lost 3 bases and 2 bases, in that order; junction bases with no gene match: 12. From germline, CDR1 is LNHNV and CDR2 YYDKDF (reference sequence). This chain's CDR3 is CATSSPRGEGLQETQYF. CDR3 bases: TGTGCCACCAGCAGCCCCCGGGGGGAGGGGCTGCAAGAGACCCAGTACTTC.

This clonotype was counted between two and nine times. The rearrangement uses TRBV7-9 and TRBJ2-2, with 13 bases aligning to TRBD2. CDR1 and CDR2 from the germline V gene are SEHNR and FQNEAQ (reference sequence). The CDR3 contains 19 residues. The V segment lost 6 bases and the J segment 7 bases; nucleotides outside the gene matches: 17. CDR3 in amino acids: CASSPGTSGTPPKRGELFF. The CDR3 DNA follows: TGTGCCAGCAGTCCCGGGACTAGCGGGACCCCTCCGAAGCGCGGGGAGCTGTTTTTT.